A single T cell receptor beta chain is shown here with its context. Its antigen remains unidentified. Using constant-segment primers, 5'RACE produced TCR alpha and TCR beta cDNA libraries carrying sample barcodes and UMIs. TCRdb called the 5' RACE reads again in MiXCR, with one record for every CDR3 protein. The sample carries 300,000 or so distinct CDR3 sequences, 15% to 20% recorded once. This sample stems from a study of T-cell memory formation after mild COVID-19. About the research overall: For the most part, TCR clusters were specific to one donor. Notes on the study in general: The study found balanced CD4/CD8 in clones contracting day 15 to 85 and a CD4+ lean in later expanders. There were some responding clones in pre-infection memory, which suggested that cross-reactive memory had joined.

Germline loops: CDR1 ENHRY, CDR2 SYGVKD. The V end was cut by 0 bases, the J end by 5 bases, with 11 bases between. CDR3 length: 15 residues. The rearrangement uses TRBV10-3 and TRBJ1-5; possible D gene TRBD1, 6 bases. The source is a young man who had mild COVID-19 (a few samples of this study predate the infection). Cell type and time point are not known. The sequencing input was PBMCs or a T cell subset sorted from them (not recorded which). Here the CDR3 reads CAISESSGVDQPQHF. CDR3 DNA: TGTGCCATCAGTGAGTCGTCAGGGGTGGATCAGCCCCAGCATTTT.